A selection of T cell receptor beta chains follows, all from one sample in a study of blood T cells in healthy people across ages. Each CDR3 protein is one row after TCRdb ran MiXCR on the 5' RACE reads. The data show about 800,000 distinct CDR3 sequences, with 55% to 75% seen just once and over 20% held by the top ten. The material sequenced was blood. The source of these receptors is a man aged 25 to 40 in good health. CDR3s include the opening cysteine and the closing phenylalanine or tryptophan. Each record gives: clone size, V gene, D gene, J gene, CDR3 length, CDR3 DNA, CDR3 protein. The D gene is left open where the match is weak. Some rows mark clone size as missing; the rest say once, few, many or name a class of expanded clone.

>.|TRBV6-2/TRBV6-3|TRBD2|TRBJ2-7|14
TGTGCCACCTTCGGGACTAGCGCTACCTACGAGCAGTACTTC
CATFGTSATYEQYF
>.|TRBV19|.|TRBJ2-7|13
TGTGCCAGTAGCCGCCTTTTCGGCTACGAGCAGTACTTC
CASSRLFGYEQYF
>few|TRBV6-1|.|TRBJ2-7|16
TGTGCCAGCAGTGAAGATAATCGGGTCCCATTCTACGAGCAGTACTTC
CASSEDNRVPFYEQYF
>few|TRBV7-2|TRBD1|TRBJ2-4|16
TGTGCCAGCAGCCGGTCGGACAGGGGGTATGAAAACATTCAGTACTTC
CASSRSDRGYENIQYF
>few|TRBV6-2/TRBV6-3|TRBD1|TRBJ2-6|20
TGTGCCAGCAGTTTCTCCCTCCGGGACAGGATGCTCTCTGGGGCCAACGTCCTGACTTTC
CASSFSLRDRMLSGANVLTF
>.|TRBV20-1|TRBD2|TRBJ2-7|15
TGCAGTGCAACGGGACTAGCGGGGAAAGCCTACGAGCAGTACTTC
CSATGLAGKAYEQYF
>few|TRBV7-2|.|TRBJ1-2|14
TGTGCCAGCAGCTTAGATGTGGCAGGGTATGGCTACACCTTC
CASSLDVAGYGYTF
>few|TRBV4-3|.|TRBJ2-6|16
TGCGCCAGCAGCCAGGAGGTACCATCCATGGCCAACGTCCTGACTTTC
CASSQEVPSMANVLTF
>once|TRBV11-2|.|TRBJ2-1|16
TGTGCCAGCATCCGACCGTGGCGGGACACCTACAATGAGCAGTTCTTC
CASIRPWRDTYNEQFF
>.|TRBV2|.|TRBJ1-1|13
TGTGCCAGCATCCCGGAGAGGAACACTGAAGCTTTCTTT
CASIPERNTEAFF
>.|TRBV5-1|.|TRBJ2-5|14
TGCGCCAGCAGCTTTACTATCGACATGCAGACCCAGTACTTC
CASSFTIDMQTQYF
>.|TRBV7-9|.|TRBJ2-3|12
TGTGCCAGCAGCTCATGGGGGAGTACGCAGTATTTT
CASSSWGSTQYF
>once|TRBV10-3|.|TRBJ2-3|13
TGTGCCATCAGTGTTACTCACACAGATACGCAGTATTTT
CAISVTHTDTQYF
>few|TRBV7-9|TRBD1|TRBJ1-2|15
TGTGCCAGCAGCTTCTCGACAGGGGGATCGGCTGGCTACACCTTC
CASSFSTGGSAGYTF
>few|TRBV2|TRBD2|TRBJ2-5|15
TGTGCCAGCAGTGGACTAGCGGCTATACAAGAGACCCAGTACTTC
CASSGLAAIQETQYF
>few|TRBV29-1|.|TRBJ2-5|11
TGCAGCGTTGTTCAGCCGGAGACCCAGTACTTC
CSVVQPETQYF
>.|TRBV6-1|.|TRBJ1-2|16
TGTGCCAGCAGTGAAAATTCCCTCGCCGGAAGCTATGGCTACACCTTC
CASSENSLAGSYGYTF
>.|TRBV7-7|.|TRBJ2-5|13
TGTGCTAGCAGCAGCACGGCTGCAGAGACCCAGTACTTC
CASSSTAAETQYF
>few|TRBV29-1|TRBD2|TRBJ2-7|13
TGCAGCGTTGATACCTCTAGCGGAGACGAGCAGTACTTC
CSVDTSSGDEQYF
>.|TRBV6-6|.|TRBJ1-6|14
TGTGCCAGCACCGCGAGCAGTTATAATTCACCCCTCCACTTT
CASTASSYNSPLHF
>.|TRBV20-1|TRBD1|TRBJ1-6|14
TGCAGTGCTTCAACAGGGGTTGGGAATTCACCCCTCCACTTT
CSASTGVGNSPLHF
>.|TRBV2|.|TRBJ2-6|15
TGTGCCACTGAGGACGGGCCTAGAGGGGCCAACGTCCTGACTTTC
CATEDGPRGANVLTF
>.|TRBV7-9|.|TRBJ2-7|14
TGTGCCAGCAGCCCCACCCAGGGCCCCTACGAGCAGTACTTC
CASSPTQGPYEQYF
>.|TRBV19|.|TRBJ1-2|14
TGTGCCAGTAGTATTGCCGAAGGGCGACGAGGCTACACCTTC
CASSIAEGRRGYTF
>.|TRBV4-2|.|TRBJ2-7|14
TGTGCCAGCAGCCATTCCGGATTAGTGTACGAGCAGTACTTC
CASSHSGLVYEQYF
>once|TRBV5-1|.|TRBJ2-6|17
TGCGCCAGCAGCCTTGACAGGTCGAACTCTGGGGCCAACGTCCTGACTTTC
CASSLDRSNSGANVLTF
>.|TRBV5-1|.|TRBJ2-6|16
TGCGCCAGCAGCTTGGACTGGAGCCACGGGGCCAACGTCCTGACTTTC
CASSLDWSHGANVLTF
>few|TRBV7-8|.|TRBJ2-3|14
TGTGCCAGCAGCTCACATTCTCACACAGATACGCAGTATTTT
CASSSHSHTDTQYF
>.|TRBV7-3|.|TRBJ1-2|13
TGTGCCAGCAGCTTGAATAGAGCCCGCGGCTACACCTTC
CASSLNRARGYTF
>few|TRBV11-1|.|TRBJ2-5|15
TGTGCCAGCAGCCACCGAAAGGGGGGACAAGAGACCCAGTACTTC
CASSHRKGGQETQYF
>.|TRBV6-2/TRBV6-3|TRBD1|TRBJ2-7|15
TGTGCCAGCAGTAGGGGGACAGGAGACATCTACGAGCAGTACTTC
CASSRGTGDIYEQYF
>.|TRBV6-1|.|TRBJ2-5|14
TGTGCCAGCAGCTCAACTGTCTCGGGTGGGCAGCAGTACTTC
CASSSTVSGGQQYF
>.|TRBV11-2|.|TRBJ2-4|16
TGTGCCAGCAGCTTTTTTGGGGGCCTATCCAAAAACATTCAGTACTTC
CASSFFGGLSKNIQYF
>once|TRBV28|.|TRBJ1-4|15
TGTGCCAGCAGTTCCTACAGGGCAGGTCATGAAAAACTGTTTTTT
CASSSYRAGHEKLFF
>few|TRBV20-1|TRBD2|TRBJ2-7|14
TGCAGTGCTGATGGACTAGCGGGGACCGGCGAGCAGTACTTC
CSADGLAGTGEQYF
>few|TRBV7-8|TRBD2|TRBJ2-1|15
TGTGCCAGCAGCTCCACTAGCGGGGTCGGTAATGAGCAGTTCTTC
CASSSTSGVGNEQFF
>.|TRBV9|TRBD1|TRBJ2-5|15
TGTGCCAGCAGCGTAGCAGGGGGTGCCTACAATGAGCAGTACTTC
CASSVAGGAYNEQYF
>.|TRBV6-6|.|TRBJ1-5|17
TGTGCCAGCAGCAGTCCGGTACAGACTTATAGCAATCAGCCCCAGCATTTT
CASSSPVQTYSNQPQHF
>.|TRBV29-1|.|TRBJ1-5|13
TGCAGCGCTCGACCCGGGGGCAATCAGCCCCGGCATTTT
CSARPGGNQPRHF
>.|TRBV20-1|.|TRBJ1-2|11
TGCAGTGCTATGGGACTTGGGGGCTACACCTTC
CSAMGLGGYTF
>.|TRBV14|.|TRBJ2-7|16
TGTGCCAGCAGTTCAAGGCCCTCAGGGGCGGGCTACGAGCAGTACTTC
CASSSRPSGAGYEQYF
>many|TRBV25-1|TRBD1|TRBJ2-1|16
TGTGCCAGCAGTGAATATCAGGACAGGTCCTACAATGAGCAGTTCTTC
CASSEYQDRSYNEQFF
>.|TRBV15|TRBD1|TRBJ2-7|14
TGTGCCACCAGCAGGGGATCACAGGGGAATGAGCAGTACTTC
CATSRGSQGNEQYF
>few|TRBV12-3/TRBV12-4|.|TRBJ1-5|13
TGTGCCAGCAGTTTAGTTCCAGATCAGCCCCAGCATTTT
CASSLVPDQPQHF
>.|TRBV27|TRBD1|TRBJ1-6|14
TGTGCCAGCAGTTCAGGGGGATATAATTCACCCCTCCACTTT
CASSSGGYNSPLHF
>once|TRBV5-1|.|TRBJ1-2|13
TGCGCCAGCAGCTTGGGCCAAGTCTATGGCTACACCTTC
CASSLGQVYGYTF
>.|TRBV10-3|TRBD1|TRBJ2-3|14
TGTGCCATCAGTCCCGGGACAGAGGTAGATACGCAGTATTTT
CAISPGTEVDTQYF
>few|TRBV11-2|.|TRBJ2-5|15
TGTGCCAGCAGCTTAGTTCTTCGGGAACTCGAAGAGCAGTACTTC
CASSLVLRELEEQYF
>.|TRBV4-1|TRBD1|TRBJ2-2|17
TGCGCCAGCAGCCAAGCAGGGGGACACTCTGACACCGGGGAGCTGTTTTTT
CASSQAGGHSDTGELFF
>.|TRBV3-1|.|TRBJ1-6|13
TGTGCCAGCAGCCAAGCGAGGGATTCACCCCTCCACTTT
CASSQARDSPLHF
>few|TRBV18|.|TRBJ2-5|13
TGTGCCAACCCAAGGTCGGAGGAAGAGACCCAGTACTTC
CANPRSEEETQYF
>.|TRBV5-1|TRBD1|TRBJ2-5|16
TGCGCCAGCAGCTTGGCCCGACAGGGGAGGAAGGAGACCCAGTACTTC
CASSLARQGRKETQYF
>.|TRBV20-1|.|TRBJ2-1|17
TGCAGTGCCCGCGGGGCGGGTGAGATAGAATCCTACAATGAGCAGTTCTTC
CSARGAGEIESYNEQFF
>few|TRBV7-2|.|TRBJ2-1|15
TGTGCCAGCAGCTTAGTTGGCGCAGGTGTCGGTTGGCAGTTCTTC
CASSLVGAGVGWQFF